This passage covers 13 T cell receptor beta chains from one sample sequenced in a study of CD8+CD57+ T cells in acquired aplastic anemia. Genomic DNA was employed as the template in profiling TCR beta VDJ and CDR3. TCRdb passed the reads through MiXCR, listing each CDR3 protein once. The sample includes about 190,000 distinct CDR3 sequences, about half of them seen just once. The material sequenced was sorted CD4+, CD8+, or CD8+CD57+ T cells (not recorded which) from PBMCs. The source is a human donor in good health, serving as a control.

The CDR3 loop is CATVGTVYSGANVLTF. In DNA, the CDR3 is TGTGCCACCGTGGGGACAGTATACTCTGGGGCCAACGTCCTGACTTTC. This chain joins TRBV15 and TRBJ2-6, with TRBD1 matching 7 bases. The germline CDR1 and CDR2 sequences are LNHNV and YYDKDF (reference sequence). The CDR3 totals 16 residues. J lost 0 bases, V lost 8 bases, and 7 bases had no gene match.

On this clonotype itself: A much larger clone is a single base away; this may be a read error. The chain is built from TRBV6-6 and TRBJ1-1; D gene ambiguous. The CDR3 totals 12 residues. Germline values: CDR1 MNHNY, CDR2 SVGAGI (reference sequence). CDR3 coding DNA: TGTACCAGCAGTTACAGGAACACTGAAGCTTTCTTT. Amino acids: CTSSYRNTEAFF.

The chain has TRBV7-6 and TRBJ2-2; a weak D match, TRBD2 (5 bases). The CDR3 spans 13 residues. Germline V gives CDR1 SGHVS, CDR2 FNYEAQ. Deletions cut 2 bases from V and 10 bases from J, with 11 bases between. CDR3: CASSLIAREELFF. CDR3 coding DNA: TGTGCCAGCAGCTTAATCGCCCGGGAGGAGCTGTTTTTT.

This chain uses TRBV20-1 with TRBJ2-7; TRBD1 matches at 7 bases. Germline V gene data show CDR1 as DFQATT and CDR2 as SNEGSKA (reference sequence). Trimming removed 2 bases from V and 5 bases from J; junction bases left unmatched: 6. The CDR3 totals 13 residues. The CDR3 bases are TGCAGTGCTAGACCCGACAGGGCCCACGAGCAGTACTTC. This sequence encodes CSARPDRAHEQYF.

The sample holds one count of this clonotype. The genes are TRBV28 and TRBJ1-1, with 9 bases lining up with TRBD1. CDR1 MDHEN and CDR2 SYDVKM come from the germline V gene. CDR3 length equals 14 residues. Trimming cost V 6 bases and J 7 bases; bases outside gene matches: 9. The CDR3 loop reads CASRADRGAFEAFF. The CDR3 nucleotides are TGTGCCAGCAGAGCAGACAGGGGGGCGTTTGAAGCTTTCTTT.

The chain uses TRBV7-2 and TRBJ1-1; D might be TRBD1 (6 bases). Trimming shortened V by 2 bases and J by 7 bases, and 11 bases separated the two germline ends. Germline CDR1 and CDR2: SGHTA and FQGNSA. The CDR3 extends over 13 amino acids. The chain's CDR3 is CASSLYGGLEAFF. For the CDR3, the DNA is TGTGCCAGCAGCTTATATGGGGGGCTTGAAGCTTTCTTT.

This rearrangement joins TRBV20-1 to TRBJ1-2, with unresolved D. V was clipped by 4 bases and J by 4 bases, with 10 bases between them. The length of the CDR3 is 12 residues. The germline CDR1 and CDR2 sequences are DFQATT and SNEGSKA (reference sequence). CDR3 sequence (DNA): TGCAGTGCTATTGGTGGAGGCTATGGCTACACCTTC. Protein product: CSAIGGGYGYTF.

This clonotype was seen a handful of times. The CDR3 reads CASSPGARYEQYF. In nucleotides, the CDR3 is TGTGCCAGCAGCCCAGGTGCGAGATACGAGCAGTACTTC. The rearrangement joins TRBV7-9 to TRBJ2-7; D gene uncertain. Trimming left V 5 bases short and J 4 bases short, with 12 bases between. The CDR3 extends over 13 amino acids. Germline lookup yields CDR1 SEHNR and CDR2 FQNEAQ (reference sequence).

The chain uses TRBV6-2 or TRBV6-3 and TRBJ2-7; D is possibly TRBD1 or TRBD2 (5 bases each). Trimming stripped 6 bases from V and 8 bases from J, with 26 bases between. Germline CDR1 is MNHEY and CDR2 is SVGEGT. The CDR3 spans 16 residues. CDR3 protein: CASRKTRLRDQPQQYF. Here the CDR3 DNA reads TGTGCCAGCAGAAAAACACGACTCAGGGACCAGCCCCAGCAGTACTTC.

The chain combines TRBV7-3 with TRBJ2-2; D is ambiguous. The CDR3 is made up of 13 amino acids. V dropped 6 bases and J dropped 1 base, with 6 bases sitting between them. In germline, CDR1 is SGHTA, CDR2 FQGTGA. DNA for the CDR3: TGTGCCAGCAGTACCTTGAACACCGGGGAGCTGTTTTTT. The encoded protein is CASSTLNTGELFF.

This clonotype has a count of ten or more. The rearrangement joins TRBV10-3 to TRBJ1-1; no clear D. The CDR3 length is 11 residues. V lost 2 bases and J lost 8, with 6 bases in between. Germline CDR1 and CDR2: ENHRY and SYGVKD. CDR3 residues: CAISELLEAFF. CDR3 DNA sequence: TGTGCCATCAGTGAGCTGTTAGAAGCTTTCTTT.

Only a few counts were recorded for this clonotype. The V and J genes are TRBV7-2 and TRBJ2-7; TRBD2 aligns across 12 bases. This CDR3 has 15 amino acids. Trimming cost V 3 bases and J 6 bases; bases outside gene matches: 6. Germline CDR1 and CDR2: SGHTA and FQGNSA. The CDR3 DNA reads TGTGCCAGCAGCTTGACGACTAGCGGGAGATCCGAGCAGTACTTC. Translation: CASSLTTSGRSEQYF. The full variable domain, its missing parts supplied by reference TRBV7-2 and TRBJ2-7, is GAGVSQSPSNKVTEKGKDVELRCDPISGHTALYWYRQSLGQGLEFLIYFQGNSAPDKSGLPSDRFSAERTGGSVSTLTIQRTQQEDSAVYLCASSLTTSGRSEQYFGPGTRLTVT.

This rearrangement joins TRBV5-1 to TRBJ1-1; D is unresolved. V was shortened by 2 bases and J by 9 bases, with 14 bases between the two germline ends. The CDR3 contains 13 residues. Per the germline V gene, CDR1 is SGHRS and CDR2 is YFSETQ. The CDR3 reads CASSLDSRSQAFF. The CDR3, as DNA: TGCGCCAGCAGCTTAGATAGTCGAAGTCAAGCTTTCTTT.